One and the same sample provided the 13 T cell receptor beta chains below, sequenced in a study of vaccination effects on CD4 cells after COVID-19. The protocol was immunoSEQ multiplex PCR, while the TCRdb copy is restricted to in-frame clones and leaves out a portion. The sample has approximately 60,000 clones; under 80% are singletons. No cognate antigen is known for these TCRs. When around ten days of culture had elapsed, CD4+ T cells were isolated. Sequenced here: CD4+ T cells from PBMCs cultured without peptide, sampled before COVID-19 vaccination. These TCRs come from a human donor who had a prior SARS-CoV-2 infection.

This clone was seen only a few times. The chain uses TRBV5-4 and TRBJ2-1; possibly TRBD1 or TRBD2 for D (6 bases each). The CDR3 has 16 residues. The germline CDR1 and CDR2 sequences are SGHNT and YYREEE (reference sequence). V dropped 0 bases and J dropped 5 bases, with 15 bases sitting between them. The CDR3 reads CASSLDRPRGDNEQFF. In DNA form, the CDR3 reads TGTGCCAGCAGCTTGGACAGGCCTAGGGGGGACAATGAGCAGTTCTTC.

The chain couples TRBV18 to TRBJ2-2; maybe TRBD2 (5 bases). This CDR3 region has 18 residues. V was shortened by 2 bases and J by 5 bases, with 21 bases between the two germline ends. CDR1 and CDR2 from the germline V gene are KGHSH and LQKENI. The CDR3 DNA reads TGTGCCAGCTCACCATATTACGAAGTCCGGCCGGGGACCGGGGAGCTGTTTTTT. Its translation: CASSPYYEVRPGTGELFF.

V and J are TRBV11-2 and TRBJ2-1; TRBD2 matches 13 bases. CDR3 size: 14 residues. The trim removed 5 bases at V and 15 bases at J, leaving 10 bases unmatched. The germline CDR1 and CDR2 sequences are SGHAT and FQNNGV. CDR3 residues: CASSLRTSGSTGFF. The CDR3 region has the DNA TGTGCCAGCAGCCTCCGGACTAGCGGGAGTACGGGGTTCTTC.

This clone appeared a few times. The chain is built from TRBV2 and TRBJ1-2, with a weak D call TRBD1 (5 bases). The V end lost 2 bases, the J end lost 8 bases, and 12 bases lay between the germline ends. Germline-derived CDR1 and CDR2 are SNHLY and FYNNEI. CDR3 length: 13 residues. CDR3 bases: TGTGCCAGCAGTGAATACCCAGGGAGCGGCTACACCTTC. Amino acid sequence: CASSEYPGSGYTF.

This clone appeared a few times. The V and J genes are TRBV5-5 and TRBJ2-7; no definite D call. CDR1 and CDR2 (germline): SGHKS, YYEKEE (reference sequence). The CDR3 has 16 residues. V was clipped by 3 bases and J by 4 bases, with 20 bases between them. This CDR3 is CASSSTIVVKGYEQYF. CDR3 coding DNA: TGTGCCAGCAGCTCAACTATCGTCGTCAAAGGATACGAGCAGTACTTC.

This clone was seen a few times. This chain uses TRBV5-1 with TRBJ2-1; maybe TRBD2 (5 bases). There are 13 residues in the CDR3. Trimming removed 0 bases at V and 8 bases at J, with 9 bases between. Germline V gives CDR1 SGHRS, CDR2 YFSETQ. The CDR3 region is CASSLGQDYEQFF. For the CDR3, the DNA is TGCGCCAGCAGCTTGGGGCAGGACTATGAGCAGTTCTTC. The full variable domain, rest sourced from reference TRBV5-1 and TRBJ2-1, is KAGVTQTPRYLIKTRGQQVTLSCSPISGHRSVSWYQQTPGQGLQFLFEYFSETQRNKGNFPGRFSGRQFSNSRSEMNVSTLELGDSALYLCASSLGQDYEQFFGPGTRLTVL.

V and J are TRBV11-3 and TRBJ2-1; the match to TRBD2 covers 11 bases. V lost 4 bases and J lost 4; bases outside the gene matches: 3. Germline V lookup: CDR1 SGHNT, CDR2 YENEEA. The CDR3 length is 15 residues. Here the CDR3 DNA reads TGTGCCAGCAGCTCCGTAGCGGGAGGGTACAATGAGCAGTTCTTC. Its protein product is CASSSVAGGYNEQFF.

The genes are TRBV7-2 and TRBJ1-1; 8 bases are a match to TRBD1. The CDR3 sequence is 12 residues long. J was trimmed by 10 bases and V by 2 bases; bases with no gene match: 3. Germline CDR1 is SGHTA and CDR2 is FQGNSA. In DNA form, the CDR3 reads TGTGCCAGCAGCTTACGACAGGGGAGAGCTTTCTTT. This encodes CASSLRQGRAFF. Together with reference TRBV7-2 and TRBJ1-1, the CDR3 gives the full variable domain: GAGVSQSPSNKVTEKGKDVELRCDPISGHTALYWYRQSLGQGLEFLIYFQGNSAPDKSGLPSDRFSAERTGGSVSTLTIQRTQQEDSAVYLCASSLRQGRAFFGQGTRLTVV.

V is TRBV27 and J is TRBJ1-4; D is ambiguous. In germline, CDR1 is MNHEY, CDR2 SMNVEV (reference sequence). V was pared by 6 bases and J by 8 bases, with 13 bases between. The length of the CDR3 is 13 residues. The CDR3, as DNA: TGTGCCAGCAGGCTGACGGGTGGCGAAAAACTGTTTTTT. It codes for CASRLTGGEKLFF.

The chain joins TRBV24-1 to TRBJ2-7, with D perhaps TRBD1 or TRBD2 (5 bases each). There are 13 residues in the CDR3. Per the germline V gene, CDR1 is KGHDR and CDR2 is SFDVKD. With 7 bases removed from V and 0 bases from J, the gap between germline ends came to 9 bases. The CDR3 region is CATRGRFSYEQYF. For the CDR3, the DNA is TGTGCCACCAGGGGACGGTTCTCCTACGAGCAGTACTTC.

The chain links TRBV14 to TRBJ2-1; the D is unclear. The CDR3 is made up of 14 amino acids. Per germline, CDR1 SGHDN and CDR2 FVKESK. The V end was cut by 3 bases, the J end by 3 bases, with 9 bases between. CDR3 sequence: CASSQGRFYNEQFF. DNA of the CDR3: TGTGCCAGCAGCCAGGGTAGATTCTACAATGAGCAGTTCTTC. The full variable domain, its missing parts supplied by reference TRBV14 and TRBJ2-1, is EAGVTQFPSHSVIEKGQTVTLRCDPISGHDNLYWYRRVMGKEIKFLLHFVKESKQDESGMPNNRFLAERTGGTYSTLKVQPAELEDSGVYFCASSQGRFYNEQFFGPGTRLTVL.

The V gene is TRBV5-1, the J gene TRBJ1-2, with unresolved D. Per the germline V gene, CDR1 is SGHRS and CDR2 is YFSETQ. This CDR3 is built from 15 residues. V was pared by 0 bases and J by 4 bases, with 13 bases between. DNA of the CDR3: TGCGCCAGCAGCTTGGGGGTGGCTTCCAGCTATGGCTACACCTTC. Translated: CASSLGVASSYGYTF.

The V call is TRBV7-3, the J call TRBJ1-6; D uncertain. The CDR3 extends over 13 amino acids. V was shortened by 4 bases and J by 9 bases, with 10 bases between the two germline ends. Germline lookup yields CDR1 SGHTA and CDR2 FQGTGA. CDR3 loop: CASSYSPSSPLHF. In nucleotides, the CDR3 is TGTGCCAGCAGCTACAGCCCGAGTTCACCCCTCCACTTT. Filled out from reference TRBV7-3 and TRBJ1-6, the complete variable domain reads GAGVSQTPSNKVTEKGKYVELRCDPISGHTALYWYRQSLGQGPEFLIYFQGTGAADDSGLPNDRFFAVRPEGSVSTLKIQRTERGDSAVYLCASSYSPSSPLHFGNGTRLTVT.